This TCR beta chain was retrieved from a study of control samples from healthy donors and cancer patients. The CDR3 contains 12 residues. Trimming took 6 bases from V and 6 from J, leaving 11 bases between them. Clones were sequenced by immunoSEQ multiplex PCR, and TCRdb holds only the in-frame ones, with some missing. The profile shows approximately 210,000 clones, 90% to 95% of them singletons. This TCR derives from a man aged 25 to 40 in good health. The chain uses TRBV12-3 or TRBV12-4 and TRBJ1-2; D is undetermined. Sequenced: blood. This CDR3 is CASSIGPDGYTF. DNA of the CDR3: TGTGCCAGCAGCATTGGTCCAGATGGCTACACCTTC.